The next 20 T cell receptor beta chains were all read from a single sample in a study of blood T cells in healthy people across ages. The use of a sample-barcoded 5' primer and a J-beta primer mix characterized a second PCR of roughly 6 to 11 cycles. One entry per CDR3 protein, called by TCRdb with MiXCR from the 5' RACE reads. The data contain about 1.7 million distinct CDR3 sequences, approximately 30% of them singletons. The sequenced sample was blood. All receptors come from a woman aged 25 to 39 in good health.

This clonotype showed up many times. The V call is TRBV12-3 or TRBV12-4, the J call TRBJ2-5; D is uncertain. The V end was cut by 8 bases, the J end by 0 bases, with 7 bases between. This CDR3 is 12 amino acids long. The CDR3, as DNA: TGTGCCAGCCGACGGTACCAAGAGACCCAGTACTTC. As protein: CASRRYQETQYF.

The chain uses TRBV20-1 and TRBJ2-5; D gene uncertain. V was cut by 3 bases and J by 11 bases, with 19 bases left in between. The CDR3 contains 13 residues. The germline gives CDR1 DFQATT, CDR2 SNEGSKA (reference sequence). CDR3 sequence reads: CSASRMPNNEQYF. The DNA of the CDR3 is TGCAGTGCTAGTCGTATGCCAAACAATGAGCAGTACTTC.

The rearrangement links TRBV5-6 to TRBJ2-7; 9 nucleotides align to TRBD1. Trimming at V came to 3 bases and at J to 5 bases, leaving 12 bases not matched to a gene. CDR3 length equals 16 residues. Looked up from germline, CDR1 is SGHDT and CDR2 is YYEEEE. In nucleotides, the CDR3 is TGTGCCAGCAGCTCAATCCGGGACAGGGAATTCGACGAGCAGTACTTC. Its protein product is CASSSIRDREFDEQYF.

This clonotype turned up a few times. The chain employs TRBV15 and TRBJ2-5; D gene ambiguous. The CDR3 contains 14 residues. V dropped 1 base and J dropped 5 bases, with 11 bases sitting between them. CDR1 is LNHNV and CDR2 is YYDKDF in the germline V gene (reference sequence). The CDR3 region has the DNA TGTGCCACCAGCAGAGTGATGGTTGGCGAGACCCAGTACTTC. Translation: CATSRVMVGETQYF.

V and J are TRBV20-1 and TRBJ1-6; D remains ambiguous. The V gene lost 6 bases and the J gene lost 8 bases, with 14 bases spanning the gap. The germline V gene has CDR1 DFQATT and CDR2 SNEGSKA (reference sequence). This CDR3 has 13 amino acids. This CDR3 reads CSAFKGGDSPLHF. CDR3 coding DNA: TGCAGTGCCTTCAAAGGCGGGGATTCACCCCTCCACTTT.

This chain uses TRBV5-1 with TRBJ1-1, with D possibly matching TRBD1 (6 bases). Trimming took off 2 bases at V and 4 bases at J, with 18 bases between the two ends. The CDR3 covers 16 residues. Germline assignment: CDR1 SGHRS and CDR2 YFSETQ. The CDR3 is CASSLTSHKGGTEAFF. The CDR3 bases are TGCGCCAGCAGCTTAACATCGCATAAAGGGGGCACTGAAGCTTTCTTT. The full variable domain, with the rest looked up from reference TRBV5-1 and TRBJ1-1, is KAGVTQTPRYLIKTRGQQVTLSCSPISGHRSVSWYQQTPGQGLQFLFEYFSETQRNKGNFPGRFSGRQFSNSRSEMNVSTLELGDSALYLCASSLTSHKGGTEAFFGQGTRLTVV.

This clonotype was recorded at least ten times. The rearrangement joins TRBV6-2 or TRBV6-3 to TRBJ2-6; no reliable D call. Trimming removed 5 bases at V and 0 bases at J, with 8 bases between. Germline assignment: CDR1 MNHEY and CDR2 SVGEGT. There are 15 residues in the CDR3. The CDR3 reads CASSADFSGANVLTF. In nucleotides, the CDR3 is TGTGCCAGCAGTGCCGATTTCTCTGGGGCCAACGTCCTGACTTTC.

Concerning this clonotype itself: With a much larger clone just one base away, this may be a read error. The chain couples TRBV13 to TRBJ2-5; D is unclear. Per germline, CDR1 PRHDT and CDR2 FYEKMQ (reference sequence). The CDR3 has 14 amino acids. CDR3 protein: CASSSLGSKETLYF. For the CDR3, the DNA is TGTGCCAGCAGCTCCCTCGGGTCAAAAGAGACCCTGTACTTC.

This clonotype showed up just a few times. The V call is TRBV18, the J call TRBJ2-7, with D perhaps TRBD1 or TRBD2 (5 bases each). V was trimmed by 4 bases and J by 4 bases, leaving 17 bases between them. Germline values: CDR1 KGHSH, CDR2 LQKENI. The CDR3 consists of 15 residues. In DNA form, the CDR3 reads TGTGCCAGCTCACGAGGAGGACATTGGGGGTACGAGCAGTACTTC. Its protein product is CASSRGGHWGYEQYF.

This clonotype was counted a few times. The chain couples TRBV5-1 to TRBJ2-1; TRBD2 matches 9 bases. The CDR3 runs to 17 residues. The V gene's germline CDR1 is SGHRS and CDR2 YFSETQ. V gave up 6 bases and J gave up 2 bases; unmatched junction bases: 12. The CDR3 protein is CASTDLGGREPYNEQFF. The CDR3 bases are TGCGCCAGCACCGACCTGGGCGGGAGGGAACCCTACAATGAGCAGTTCTTC.

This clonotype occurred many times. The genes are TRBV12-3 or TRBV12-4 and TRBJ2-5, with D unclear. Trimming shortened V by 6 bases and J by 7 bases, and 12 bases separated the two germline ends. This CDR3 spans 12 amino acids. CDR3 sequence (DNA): TGTGCCAGCAGCGAACTTTTAGGGACCCAGTACTTC. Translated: CASSELLGTQYF.

This CDR3 reads CSVDLALGRADTQYF. In DNA form, the CDR3 reads TGCAGCGTTGATCTGGCCTTGGGGAGGGCAGATACGCAGTATTTT. V gene TRBV29-1 combines with J gene TRBJ2-3; 7 nucleotides agree with TRBD2. The CDR3 is 15 residues long. V lost 3 bases to trimming and J lost 4 bases; unmatched junction nucleotides: 10. In germline, CDR1 is SQVTM, CDR2 ANQGSEA.

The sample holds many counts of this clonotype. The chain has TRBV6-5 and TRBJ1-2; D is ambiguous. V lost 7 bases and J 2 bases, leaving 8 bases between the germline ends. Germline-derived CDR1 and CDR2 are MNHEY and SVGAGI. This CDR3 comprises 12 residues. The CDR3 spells CASTTPNYGYTF. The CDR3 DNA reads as TGTGCCAGCACCACCCCGAACTATGGCTACACCTTC.

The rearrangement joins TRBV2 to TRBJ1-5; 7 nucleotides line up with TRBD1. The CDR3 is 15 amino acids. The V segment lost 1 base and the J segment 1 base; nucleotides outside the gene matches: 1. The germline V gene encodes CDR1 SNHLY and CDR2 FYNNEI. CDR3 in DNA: TGTGCCAGCAGTGAAGGAGGGGGCAGCAATCAGCCCCAGCATTTT. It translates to CASSEGGGSNQPQHF.

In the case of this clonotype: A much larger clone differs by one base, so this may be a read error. The CDR3 nucleotides read TGCGCCAGCAGCTTATTTGGCTACGACGAGCGGTACTTC. Its protein product is CASSLFGYDERYF. This sequence joins TRBV5-1 and TRBJ2-7; D unclear. Looked up from germline, CDR1 is SGHRS and CDR2 is YFSETQ. CDR3 length: 13 amino acids.

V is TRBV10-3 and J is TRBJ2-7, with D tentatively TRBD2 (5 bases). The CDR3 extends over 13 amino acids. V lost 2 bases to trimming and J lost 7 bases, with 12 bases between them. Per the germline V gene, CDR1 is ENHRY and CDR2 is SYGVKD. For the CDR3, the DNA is TGTGCCATCAGTGAGATCCAAGGCGGGGAGCAGTACTTC. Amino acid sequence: CAISEIQGGEQYF.

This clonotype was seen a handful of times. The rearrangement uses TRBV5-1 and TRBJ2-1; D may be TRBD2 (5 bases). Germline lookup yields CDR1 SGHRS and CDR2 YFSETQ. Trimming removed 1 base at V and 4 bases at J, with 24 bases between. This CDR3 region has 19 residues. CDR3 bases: TGCGCCAGCAGCTTGCTTCTCGGGTCGGGCGGGCCCCCTTACAATGAGCAGTTCTTC. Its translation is CASSLLLGSGGPPYNEQFF. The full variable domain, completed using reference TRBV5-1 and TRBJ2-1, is KAGVTQTPRYLIKTRGQQVTLSCSPISGHRSVSWYQQTPGQGLQFLFEYFSETQRNKGNFPGRFSGRQFSNSRSEMNVSTLELGDSALYLCASSLLLGSGGPPYNEQFFGPGTRLTVL.

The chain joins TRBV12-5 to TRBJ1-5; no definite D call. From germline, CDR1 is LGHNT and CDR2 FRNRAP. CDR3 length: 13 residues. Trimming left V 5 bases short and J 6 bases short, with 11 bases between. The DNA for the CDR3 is TGTGCTAGTGGTGCGGCCCCCATTCAGCCCCAGCATTTT. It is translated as CASGAAPIQPQHF.

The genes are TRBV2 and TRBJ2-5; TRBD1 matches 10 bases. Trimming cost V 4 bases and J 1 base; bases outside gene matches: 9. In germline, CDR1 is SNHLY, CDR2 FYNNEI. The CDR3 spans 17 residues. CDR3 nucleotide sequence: TGTGCCAGCAGTGTATCGACAGGGGGCTCGGGCCAAGAGACCCAGTACTTC. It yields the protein CASSVSTGGSGQETQYF.

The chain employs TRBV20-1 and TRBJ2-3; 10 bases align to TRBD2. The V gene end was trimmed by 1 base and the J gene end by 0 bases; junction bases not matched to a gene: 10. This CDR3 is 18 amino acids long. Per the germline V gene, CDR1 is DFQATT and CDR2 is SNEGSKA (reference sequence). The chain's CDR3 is CSARGASGSVGSTDTQYF. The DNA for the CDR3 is TGCAGTGCTAGAGGGGCTAGCGGGAGTGTAGGGAGCACAGATACGCAGTATTTT.